What follows are 26 T cell receptor beta chains derived from one specimen sequenced in a study of blood T cell repertoires in COVID-19 (dated by TCRdb to 2018 to 2021). Libraries were constructed by the immunoSEQ multiplex PCR assay. TCRdb's version of the immuneACCESS table is confined to in-frame rearrangements and falls short of the full clone set. An unresolved V gene accounts for under half of the shortfall where checked; the remainder is of unknown origin. The sample profile shows about 140,000 clones; 80% to 85% of them were found once. 3% to 4.5% of the sample is held by the ten biggest clonotypes. The sample comprised peripheral blood. The source of these receptors is a woman in her fifties or sixties with acute or convalescent COVID-19.

Here the CDR3 DNA reads TGTGCCAGCAGCCCTAGCGGCCTCTACAATGAGCAGTTCTTC. The encoded protein is CASSPSGLYNEQFF. This rearrangement joins TRBV9 to TRBJ2-1; 7 bases are shared with TRBD2. Germline CDR1 and CDR2: SGDLS and YYNGEE. The CDR3 contains 14 residues. The junction had 4 bases not matched to a gene; V was cut back by 4 bases and J by 3 bases.

V gene TRBV29-1 combines with J gene TRBJ2-3, with D unresolved. CDR1 and CDR2 (germline): SQVTM, ANQGSEA. There are 14 residues in the CDR3. Trimming pared 4 bases from V and 0 bases from J, leaving 11 bases between. CDR3 nucleotide sequence: TGCAGCGTTGTTAAGCGCGCTAGCACAGATACGCAGTATTTT. Translation gives CSVVKRASTDTQYF.

The rearrangement joins TRBV18 to TRBJ1-1, with TRBD1 as a possible D gene (6 bases). Trimming shortened V by 5 bases and J by 1 base, and 11 bases separated the two germline ends. CDR1 and CDR2 (germline): KGHSH, LQKENI. CDR3 length equals 14 residues. CDR3 bases: TGTGCCAGCTCATTAGGGACACAGAACACTGAAGCTTTCTTT. Translated, it gives CASSLGTQNTEAFF. The full variable domain, completed using reference TRBV18 and TRBJ1-1, is NAGVMQNPRHLVRRRGQEARLRCSPMKGHSHVYWYRQLPEEGLKFMVYLQKENIIDESGMPKERFSAEFPKEGPSILRIQQVVRGDSAAYFCASSLGTQNTEAFFGQGTRLTVV.

V and J are TRBV4-1 and TRBJ2-7; 9 positions match TRBD2. Per germline, CDR1 MGHRA and CDR2 YSYEKL. The junction had 10 bases not matched to a gene; V was cut back by 1 base and J by 6 bases. This CDR3 is built from 16 residues. The CDR3 bases are TGCGCCAGCAGCCAAGCTGTTGCGGGAGGGCCCATCGAGCAGTACTTC. The encoded protein is CASSQAVAGGPIEQYF.

CDR3 sequence (DNA): TGTGCCAGCAGTGATAGCATTAGCTCCTACGAGCAGTACTTC. Translation gives CASSDSISSYEQYF. This chain connects TRBV25-1 to TRBJ2-7; D gene ambiguous. V dropped 3 bases and J dropped 0 bases, with 9 bases sitting between them. Germline CDR1 reads MGHDK; CDR2 reads SYGVNS. There are 14 residues in the CDR3.

The J gene is TRBJ2-1, the V gene TRBV7-6; 7 nucleotides align to TRBD1. The CDR3 contains 15 residues. Germline lookup yields CDR1 SGHVS and CDR2 FNYEAQ. Trimming cost V 5 bases and J 8 bases; bases outside gene matches: 12. In DNA, the CDR3 is TGTGCCAGCAGCCGCGGACAGGTCAGCAGTTATGAGCAGTTCTTC. Residues: CASSRGQVSSYEQFF.

V usage is TRBV7-9 and J usage is TRBJ1-2; D gene uncertain. Trimming took off 5 bases at V and 3 bases at J, with 10 bases between the two ends. CDR1 SEHNR and CDR2 FQNEAQ come from the germline V gene (reference sequence). The CDR3 length is 13 residues. The CDR3 reads CASSQDGYYGYTF. CDR3 bases: TGTGCCAGCAGCCAAGACGGGTACTATGGCTACACCTTC.

The chain has TRBV5-1 and TRBJ2-5; D not resolved. The germline gives CDR1 SGHRS, CDR2 YFSETQ. The V gene lost 0 bases and the J gene lost 1 base, with 7 bases spanning the gap. The CDR3 runs to 14 residues. The CDR3 here is CASSLVQTQETQYF. CDR3 DNA: TGCGCCAGCAGCTTGGTACAGACCCAAGAGACCCAGTACTTC.

This chain joins TRBV5-1 and TRBJ2-5; 14 nucleotides agree with TRBD2. The germline V gene encodes CDR1 SGHRS and CDR2 YFSETQ. This CDR3 has 17 residues. V was pared by 4 bases and J by 4 bases, with 9 bases of the junction left unmatched. The CDR3 spells CASSGGLAGADGETQYF. The CDR3, as DNA: TGCGCCAGCAGCGGGGGACTAGCGGGAGCAGACGGAGAGACCCAGTACTTC.

The chain combines TRBV20-1 with TRBJ1-1; D is perhaps TRBD1 (6 bases). V was clipped by 3 bases and J by 0 bases, with 11 bases between them. This CDR3 is 14 amino acids long. Germline CDR1 is DFQATT and CDR2 is SNEGSKA (reference sequence). The CDR3 DNA is TGCAGTGCTAGTGTCGGACAGCTGAACACTGAAGCTTTCTTT. Protein sequence: CSASVGQLNTEAFF.

The chain employs TRBV6-5 and TRBJ2-7; D is possibly TRBD2 (5 bases). The germline V and J ends were trimmed by 2 bases and 1 base, with 6 bases remaining between them. The length of the CDR3 is 13 residues. The germline CDR1 and CDR2 sequences are MNHEY and SVGAGI. The CDR3 reads CASSYRESYEQYF. DNA for the CDR3: TGTGCCAGCAGTTACCGGGAATCCTACGAGCAGTACTTC.

V usage is TRBV19 and J usage is TRBJ1-2; D gene uncertain. The length of the CDR3 is 15 residues. Trimming pared 2 bases from V and 7 bases from J, leaving 17 bases between. Germline V gives CDR1 LNHDA, CDR2 SQIVND (reference sequence). CDR3 in DNA: TGTGCCAGTAGTATAAGCGTGAACAGCGGACCTGGCTACACCTTC. This translates into CASSISVNSGPGYTF.

This rearrangement joins TRBV24-1 to TRBJ2-1; 8 bases match TRBD2. V shed 6 bases and J 2 bases; nucleotides not matched to a gene: 2. This CDR3 comprises 14 residues. CDR1 and CDR2 from the germline V gene are KGHDR and SFDVKD. In DNA form, the CDR3 reads TGTGCCACCAGTCGGGGGGGCACCTACAATGAGCAGTTCTTC. It encodes CATSRGGTYNEQFF.

The V and J genes are TRBV6-5 and TRBJ1-6, with TRBD1 matching 8 bases. The ends lost 7 bases at V and 7 bases at J; junction bases unmatched: 9. Germline V CDR1 and CDR2: MNHEY, SVGAGI. This CDR3 has 15 residues. CDR3 DNA sequence: TGTGCCAGCACCATACCACAGGGGGGGAATTCACCCCTCCACTTT. Protein sequence: CASTIPQGGNSPLHF.

This chain joins TRBV9 and TRBJ2-1; TRBD2 aligns across 9 bases. The germline V gene has CDR1 SGDLS and CDR2 YYNGEE. Trimming removed 0 bases from V and 7 bases from J; junction bases left unmatched: 8. The CDR3 covers 16 residues. CDR3 DNA sequence: TGTGCCAGCAGCGTAGTTGGCGGGAGGGCCGGGAATGAGCAGTTCTTC. This encodes CASSVVGGRAGNEQFF. Using reference TRBV9 and TRBJ2-1 for the parts outside the CDR3, the full variable domain is DSGVTQTPKHLITATGQRVTLRCSPRSGDLSVYWYQQSLDQGLQFLIQYYNGEERAKGNILERFSAQQFPDLHSELNLSSLELGDSALYFCASSVVGGRAGNEQFFGPGTRLTVL.

This clone was observed a few times. V usage is TRBV7-9 and J usage is TRBJ2-3, with 10 bases aligning to TRBD2. This CDR3 is built from 17 residues. The J segment lost 9 bases and the V segment lost 1 base, leaving 13 bases of the junction unmatched. Germline V gene data show CDR1 as SEHNR and CDR2 as FQNEAQ (reference sequence). The CDR3 DNA reads TGTGCCAGCAGCTTAGGACTAGCGGGTGGTTTTGGGAACACGCAGTATTTT. It is translated as CASSLGLAGGFGNTQYF.

The rearrangement links TRBV25-1 to TRBJ1-1; 9 nucleotides agree with TRBD1. The germline V gene has CDR1 MGHDK and CDR2 SYGVNS. CDR3 length: 17 residues. V lost 4 bases, J lost 2 bases, and 11 bases stayed unmatched. In DNA form, the CDR3 reads TGTGCCAGCAGTGTCTTCCCGGGACAGGGAACAAACACTGAAGCTTTCTTT. This codes for CASSVFPGQGTNTEAFF.

The V gene is TRBV13, the J gene TRBJ2-2; D is uncertain. The V and J ends lost 5 bases and 7 bases respectively, with 17 bases between them. From germline, CDR1 is PRHDT and CDR2 FYEKMQ (reference sequence). The CDR3 contains 15 residues. The CDR3 DNA reads TGTGCCAGCAGCCTCCGTCTGTCCCGAGTCGGGGAGCTGTTTTTT. It codes for CASSLRLSRVGELFF.

The rearrangement joins TRBV10-3 to TRBJ2-2, with TRBD1 matching 7 bases. V dropped 2 bases and J dropped 6; count of bases not matched to a gene: 9. The CDR3 sequence is 16 residues long. Germline CDR1 is ENHRY and CDR2 is SYGVKD. The CDR3 loop reads CAISELSGTASGELFF. The CDR3 DNA follows: TGTGCCATCAGTGAGCTTTCCGGGACAGCCTCCGGGGAGCTGTTTTTT.

This clone was seen a handful of times. The chain has TRBV19 and TRBJ2-2, with TRBD2 identical over 8 bases. V dropped 5 bases and J dropped 5; count of bases not matched to a gene: 10. The CDR3 length is 16 residues. Germline CDR1 and CDR2: LNHDA and SQIVND (reference sequence). The CDR3 region has the DNA TGTGCCAGTAGTGTTAGCGGGATTGGTCGGACCGGGGAGCTGTTTTTT. This sequence encodes CASSVSGIGRTGELFF. Using reference TRBV19 and TRBJ2-2 for the parts outside the CDR3, the full variable domain is DGGITQSPKYLFRKEGQNVTLSCEQNLNHDAMYWYRQDPGQGLRLIYYSQIVNDFQKGDIAEGYSVSREKKESFPLTVTSAQKNPTAFYLCASSVSGIGRTGELFFGEGSRLTVL.

The rearrangement links TRBV9 to TRBJ2-7; 7 nucleotides align to TRBD1. Trimming at V came to 4 bases and at J to 3 bases, leaving 10 bases not matched to a gene. Germline V gene lookup returns CDR1 SGDLS and CDR2 YYNGEE. This CDR3 has 15 amino acids. DNA of the CDR3: TGTGCCAGCAGCCCTACTGGACAGGCGGACTACGAGCAGTACTTC. The encoded protein is CASSPTGQADYEQYF. The full variable domain, with the rest looked up from reference TRBV9 and TRBJ2-7, is DSGVTQTPKHLITATGQRVTLRCSPRSGDLSVYWYQQSLDQGLQFLIQYYNGEERAKGNILERFSAQQFPDLHSELNLSSLELGDSALYFCASSPTGQADYEQYFGPGTRLTVT.

The rearrangement uses TRBV5-1 and TRBJ2-1; TRBD1 might be the D (5 bases). Germline lookup yields CDR1 SGHRS and CDR2 YFSETQ. This CDR3 has 15 amino acids. V was trimmed by 4 bases and J by 4 bases, leaving 15 bases between them. DNA for the CDR3: TGCGCCAGCAGCGGCGGACATTTCCTATACAATGAGCAGTTCTTC. Its translation: CASSGGHFLYNEQFF.

The chain uses TRBV19 and TRBJ1-6; 10 nucleotides match TRBD1. Germline V lookup: CDR1 LNHDA, CDR2 SQIVND (reference sequence). CDR3 size: 16 residues. J lost 7 bases, V lost 2 bases, and 5 bases had no gene match. CDR3 bases: TGTGCCAGTAGTATAAGGACAGGGGGTAAGAATTCACCCCTCCACTTT. Protein: CASSIRTGGKNSPLHF.

CDR3 residues: CASSIFPGQPQHF. The CDR3 coding sequence is TGTGCCAGCAGTATCTTTCCGGGGCAGCCCCAGCATTTT. The chain carries TRBV28 and TRBJ1-5; unclear D gene. Germline CDR1 MDHEN, CDR2 SYDVKM. The CDR3 loop spans 13 amino acids. Trimming took off 5 bases at V and 7 bases at J, with 12 bases between the two ends.

The V and J genes are TRBV7-2 and TRBJ1-6; D might be TRBD1 (6 bases). This CDR3 spans 15 amino acids. The V end was cut by 3 bases, the J end by 5 bases, with 11 bases between. Germline V gene lookup returns CDR1 SGHTA and CDR2 FQGNSA. The CDR3 loop reads CASSFADRNNSPLHF. As DNA, the CDR3 is TGTGCCAGCAGCTTCGCGGACAGAAATAATTCACCCCTCCACTTT.

J is TRBJ2-7 and V is TRBV14; no reliable D call. CDR1 is SGHDN, CDR2 FVKESK, per germline. The V gene lost 3 bases and the J gene lost 4 bases, with 13 bases spanning the gap. This CDR3 region has 14 residues. As DNA, the CDR3 is TGTGCCAGCAGCCAGAATGAGCAATATTACGAGCAGTACTTC. Translated, it gives CASSQNEQYYEQYF. The complete variable domain, with remaining parts taken from reference TRBV14 and TRBJ2-7, reads EAGVTQFPSHSVIEKGQTVTLRCDPISGHDNLYWYRRVMGKEIKFLLHFVKESKQDESGMPNNRFLAERTGGTYSTLKVQPAELEDSGVYFCASSQNEQYYEQYFGPGTRLTVT.